This is a list of T cell receptor beta chains from one sample in a study of blood T cell repertoires in COVID-19. Repertoires were generated with immunoSEQ multiplex PCR, while TCRdb's copy carries only in-frame clones and drops some. The sample records about 180,000 clones, approximately 92% being singletons. Sequencing used PBMCs or T cells enriched from blood (not recorded which). The receptors stem from a woman between 40 and 55 years old with acute COVID-19. Both conserved end residues are part of each CDR3. The D gene is left open where the match is weak. The size of a clone is reported for some rows only, either as once, few or many, or as a class for expanded clones.

>TRBV5-1|TRBD1|15|-|TRBJ1-2
CASRFGTGGTYGYTF
TGCGCCAGCAGATTTGGGACAGGGGGGACCTATGGCTACACCTTC
>TRBV9|TRBD2|14|-|TRBJ2-1
CASSVGREVGEQFF
TGTGCCAGCAGCGTAGGGCGGGAGGTGGGTGAGCAGTTCTTC
>TRBV6-2/TRBV6-3|-|16|-|TRBJ1-5
CASSNYQGARAQPQHF
TGTGCCAGCAGTAACTACCAAGGGGCCAGGGCTCAGCCCCAGCATTTT
>TRBV7-9|-|12|-|TRBJ1-2
CASSFSGYGYTF
TGTGCCAGCAGCTTTTCAGGGTATGGCTACACCTTC
>TRBV30|-|15|-|TRBJ1-4
CAWSQFRGYDEKLFF
TGTGCCTGGAGTCAATTTCGCGGCTACGATGAAAAACTGTTTTTT
>TRBV9|-|16|-|TRBJ1-4
CASSANAAGINEKLFF
TGTGCCAGCAGCGCAAACGCGGCAGGGATTAATGAAAAACTGTTTTTT
>TRBV5-5|-|18|-|TRBJ2-2
CASSPPFATDENTGELFF
TGTGCCAGCAGCCCCCCCTTCGCAACAGATGAGAACACCGGGGAGCTGTTTTTT
>TRBV3-1/TRBV3-2|-|15|-|TRBJ2-3
CASSQNLIYTDTQYF
TGTGCCAGCAGCCAAAACCTAATCTACACAGATACGCAGTATTTT
>TRBV11-3|-|15|-|TRBJ2-2
CASSLETVDTGELFF
TGTGCCAGCAGCTTAGAGACAGTCGATACCGGGGAGCTGTTTTTT
>TRBV6-1|-|16|-|TRBJ1-6
CASSEGQDSYNSPLHF
TGTGCCAGCAGTGAAGGACAGGACTCCTATAATTCACCCCTCCACTTT
>TRBV30|-|14|-|TRBJ1-4
CAWSVVGRSEKLFF
TGTGCCTGGAGTGTAGTAGGGAGGAGTGAAAAACTGTTTTTT
>TRBV19|TRBD2|16|-|TRBJ2-1
CASSIIASGRNNEQFF
TGTGCCAGTAGTATTATTGCTAGCGGGAGAAACAATGAGCAGTTCTTC
>TRBV5-8|TRBD1|13|-|TRBJ1-2
CASSRDRPSGYTF
TGTGCCAGCAGCCGGGACAGGCCGAGTGGCTACACCTTC
>TRBV19|TRBD1|16|-|TRBJ2-3
CASSMRATGGTDTQYF
TGTGCCAGTAGTATGAGGGCGACAGGGGGCACAGATACGCAGTATTTT
>TRBV19|-|15|once|TRBJ1-5
CASRTSDGDNQPQHF
TGTGCCAGTAGGACCTCAGACGGGGACAATCAGCCCCAGCATTTT
>TRBV9|TRBD1|15|-|TRBJ1-2
CASSGWDRANYGYTF
TGTGCCAGCAGCGGATGGGACAGGGCCAACTATGGCTACACCTTC
>TRBV28|-|13|-|TRBJ1-1
CASSLSTPGKAFF
TGTGCCAGCAGTTTATCCACCCCAGGGAAAGCTTTCTTT
>TRBV7-9|-|13|-|TRBJ1-1
CASSSDPGFRAFF
TGTGCCAGCAGCTCCGACCCAGGGTTTAGGGCTTTCTTT
>TRBV6-5|-|16|-|TRBJ1-6
CASSYSSGGGNSPLHF
TGTGCCAGCAGTTACTCGAGTGGCGGGGGAAATTCACCCCTCCACTTT
>TRBV27|-|10|-|TRBJ1-6
CASGQRPLHF
TGTGCCAGCGGACAGAGGCCCCTCCACTTT
>TRBV4-2|-|13|-|TRBJ2-5
CASSQGGEGTQYF
TGTGCCAGCAGCCAAGGGGGGGAAGGGACCCAGTACTTC
>TRBV6-6|TRBD2|17|-|TRBJ2-2
CASSPRGLAGNTGELFF
TGTGCCAGCAGTCCCAGGGGACTAGCGGGAAACACCGGGGAGCTGTTTTTT
>TRBV7-6|-|14|few|TRBJ2-7
CASSGGPTFYEQYF
TGTGCCAGCAGTGGCGGCCCGACGTTTTACGAGCAGTACTTC
>TRBV11-3|TRBD1|17|-|TRBJ2-2
CASSLGAGGMSTGELFF
TGTGCCAGCAGCTTAGGGGCAGGGGGCATGAGCACCGGGGAGCTGTTTTTT
>TRBV19|TRBD2|16|-|TRBJ2-5
CASSAFAGGIQETQYF
TGTGCCAGTAGTGCTTTCGCCGGGGGGATCCAAGAGACCCAGTACTTC
>TRBV27|-|16|-|TRBJ2-2
CASSPLIGGDTGELFF
TGTGCCAGCAGTCCCCTTATCGGGGGAGACACCGGGGAGCTGTTTTTT
>TRBV5-5|TRBD1|15|-|TRBJ1-1
CASSAGQGRRTEAFF
TGTGCCAGCAGCGCCGGACAGGGGAGGAGAACTGAAGCTTTCTTT